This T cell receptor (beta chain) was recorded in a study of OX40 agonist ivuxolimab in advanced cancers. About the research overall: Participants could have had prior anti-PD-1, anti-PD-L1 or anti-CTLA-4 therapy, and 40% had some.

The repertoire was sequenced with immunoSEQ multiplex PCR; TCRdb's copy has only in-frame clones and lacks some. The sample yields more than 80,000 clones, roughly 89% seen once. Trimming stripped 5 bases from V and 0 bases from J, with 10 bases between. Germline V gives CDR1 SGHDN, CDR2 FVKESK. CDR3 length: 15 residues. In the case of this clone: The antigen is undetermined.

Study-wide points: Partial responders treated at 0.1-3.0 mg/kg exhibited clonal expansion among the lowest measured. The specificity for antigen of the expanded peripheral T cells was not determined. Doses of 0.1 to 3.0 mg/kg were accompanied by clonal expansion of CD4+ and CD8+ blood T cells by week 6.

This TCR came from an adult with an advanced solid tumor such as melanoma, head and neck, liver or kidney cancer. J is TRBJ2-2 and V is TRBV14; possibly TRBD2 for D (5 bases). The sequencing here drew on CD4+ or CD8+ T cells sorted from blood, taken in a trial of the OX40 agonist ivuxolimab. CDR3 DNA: TGTGCCAGCAGCGAGCGCGGGTCGAACACCGGGGAGCTGTTTTTT. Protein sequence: CASSERGSNTGELFF.